Shown below are 18 T cell receptor beta chains from a single sample sequenced in a study of identical twins. Via MiXCR, TCRdb re-called the 5' RACE reads, giving one row per CDR3 protein. In the table there are about 530,000 distinct CDR3 sequences, about 15% of which are singletons. This sample also belongs to another study, concerning yellow fever vaccine responses in identical twins.

Sequencing was carried out using CD4+ T cells sorted from blood. Receptors were obtained from a woman under 30 in good health.

This sequence joins TRBV6-5 and TRBJ2-3; D is ambiguous. CDR1 is MNHEY and CDR2 is SVGAGI in the germline V gene. V lost 6 bases and J 7 bases, leaving 11 bases between the germline ends. The length of the CDR3 is 12 residues. The CDR3 nucleotides read TGTGCCAGCAGCGGTCCCCCTAATACGCAGTATTTT. Protein product: CASSGPPNTQYF.

This sequence joins TRBV5-1 and TRBJ2-1; 14 bases align to TRBD2. The V gene end was trimmed by 3 bases and the J gene end by 7 bases; junction bases not matched to a gene: 3. The CDR3 totals 15 residues. The germline V gene encodes CDR1 SGHRS and CDR2 YFSETQ. The CDR3 DNA is TGCGCCAGCAGCTCGGGACTAGCGGGGGCTAATGAGCAGTTCTTC. As protein: CASSSGLAGANEQFF.

The rearrangement links TRBV6-5 to TRBJ1-2, with a tentative D call TRBD1 (6 bases). Between the trimmed V and J ends, which lost 0 bases and 8 bases, there was a span of 19 bases. Germline V lookup: CDR1 MNHEY, CDR2 SVGAGI. This CDR3 spans 16 amino acids. The CDR3 DNA reads as TGTGCCAGCAGTTACTCGATAACAGGGTCTATGTGGGGCTACACCTTC. It yields the protein CASSYSITGSMWGYTF.

This clonotype was seen at least ten times. The J gene is TRBJ2-1, the V gene TRBV5-1; D perhaps matches TRBD2 (6 bases). This CDR3 comprises 15 residues. With 0 bases removed from V and 10 bases from J, the gap between germline ends came to 17 bases. Germline CDR1 SGHRS, CDR2 YFSETQ. In DNA form, the CDR3 reads TGCGCCAGCAGCTTGGACGTGACTAGTTCGGGCGAGCAGTTCTTC. It yields the protein CASSLDVTSSGEQFF.

A few counts support this clonotype. The chain uses TRBV2 and TRBJ2-2; no reliable D call. The CDR3 contains 13 residues. The V gene lost 7 bases and the J gene lost 6 bases, with 12 bases spanning the gap. In germline, CDR1 is SNHLY, CDR2 FYNNEI. For the CDR3, the DNA is TGTGCCAGCAAGCCCGGAGATTCCGGGGAGCTGTTTTTT. It codes for CASKPGDSGELFF. Drawing the rest from reference TRBV2 and TRBJ2-2, the complete variable domain is EPEVTQTPSHQVTQMGQEVILRCVPISNHLYFYWYRQILGQKVEFLVSFYNNEISEKSEIFDDQFSVERPDGSNFTLKIRSTKLEDSAMYFCASKPGDSGELFFGEGSRLTVL.

V gene TRBV5-1 combines with J gene TRBJ2-1; D gene ambiguous. V lost 1 base, J lost 0 bases, and 11 bases lay in between. This CDR3 spans 16 amino acids. Germline V lookup: CDR1 SGHRS, CDR2 YFSETQ. For the CDR3, the DNA is TGCGCCAGCAGCTTGATGAGCGAGAGCTCCTACAATGAGCAGTTCTTC. Its protein is CASSLMSESSYNEQFF.

This clonotype has only a few counts. This chain joins TRBV10-1 and TRBJ1-1, with D unclear. V lost 2 bases, J lost 0 bases, and 4 bases lay in between. Germline CDR1 reads WNHNN; CDR2 reads SYGVQD (reference sequence). The CDR3 length is 13 residues. The CDR3 DNA is TGCGCCAGCAGTGAGGAGCTGAACACTGAAGCTTTCTTT. Translated: CASSEELNTEAFF.

This clonotype has at least ten counts. The rearrangement links TRBV3-1 to TRBJ1-5; perhaps TRBD1 as D (5 bases). Per the germline V gene, CDR1 is LGHDT and CDR2 is YNNKEL (reference sequence). The CDR3 has 14 residues. V gave up 3 bases and J gave up 6 bases, with 12 bases separating them. CDR3 coding DNA: TGTGCCAGCAGCCAGGGGCAGGTAGGTCAGCCCCAGCATTTT. Protein: CASSQGQVGQPQHF.

This rearrangement joins TRBV4-1 to TRBJ2-5, with 9 bases fitting TRBD2. Germline CDR1 reads MGHRA; CDR2 reads YSYEKL. The junction had 10 bases not matched to a gene; V was cut back by 4 bases and J by 4 bases. The CDR3 loop spans 16 amino acids. As DNA, the CDR3 is TGCGCCAGCAGCCCAATGTGGGGAGCGGGAGGAGAGACCCAGTACTTC. This codes for CASSPMWGAGGETQYF.

V is TRBV6-2 or TRBV6-3 and J is TRBJ2-2; D is tentatively TRBD1 or TRBD2 (5 bases each). V lost 0 bases, J lost 4 bases, and 9 bases lay in between. The length of the CDR3 is 15 residues. Germline V lookup: CDR1 MNHEY, CDR2 SVGEGT. The chain's CDR3 is CASSYSRGSTGELFF. As DNA, the CDR3 is TGTGCCAGCAGTTACTCTCGGGGCAGCACCGGGGAGCTGTTTTTT.

This clonotype turned up a few times. The gene calls are TRBV5-1 and TRBJ2-3; 7 bases agree with TRBD1. CDR3 length: 17 residues. After removal of 4 bases from V and 3 bases from J, the junction contained 14 bases not matched to a gene. Per germline, CDR1 SGHRS and CDR2 YFSETQ. This CDR3 is CASSRSGDRVGTDTQYF. The CDR3 DNA reads as TGCGCCAGCAGCCGTTCCGGAGACAGGGTTGGTACAGATACGCAGTATTTT.

This clonotype was detected a few times. The chain recombines TRBV20-1 with TRBJ1-5; 9 bases fit TRBD1. CDR3 size: 14 residues. Germline values: CDR1 DFQATT, CDR2 SNEGSKA (reference sequence). With 6 bases clipped from V and 6 bases from J, the junction kept 9 bases outside the gene matches. The CDR3 sequence is CSAYPGQGIQPQHF. The CDR3 nucleotides are TGCAGTGCATATCCGGGACAGGGTATTCAGCCCCAGCATTTT.

The chain combines TRBV7-9 with TRBJ1-2, with 7 bases identical to TRBD1. Germline V gene sequence: CDR1 SEHNR, CDR2 FQNEAQ (reference sequence). The CDR3 runs 16 residues. J gave up 1 base and V 5 bases, and 10 bases lay outside the gene matches. For the CDR3, the DNA is TGTGCCAGCAGCCCCCAGGGGGTTATGGATAACTATGGCTACACCTTC. Protein sequence: CASSPQGVMDNYGYTF.

This clonotype was seen a handful of times. V usage is TRBV25-1 and J usage is TRBJ1-4, with 8 positions matching TRBD1. Germline-derived CDR1 and CDR2 are MGHDK and SYGVNS. The V and J ends lost 3 bases and 8 bases, in that order; junction bases with no gene match: 8. The CDR3 covers 15 residues. The DNA of the CDR3 is TGTGCCAGCAGTGACGGAGACAGGGGATTAGAAAAACTGTTTTTT. Amino acid sequence: CASSDGDRGLEKLFF.

This clonotype has more than one count but fewer than ten. V and J are TRBV5-1 and TRBJ1-2, with a weak D call TRBD1 (5 bases). The CDR3 sequence is 16 residues long. CDR1 SGHRS and CDR2 YFSETQ come from the germline V gene. V lost 3 bases and J lost 3, with 18 bases in between. This CDR3 is CASSSIDTDKYYGYTF. The DNA of the CDR3 is TGCGCCAGCAGCTCGATAGACACGGACAAATACTATGGCTACACCTTC.

The table lists this clonotype with a few counts. This chain uses TRBV10-3 with TRBJ1-1; D not certain. V gave up 7 bases and J gave up 1 base, with 7 bases separating them. This CDR3 has 12 amino acids. Germline CDR1 reads ENHRY; CDR2 reads SYGVKD. The CDR3 loop is CAINTRNTEAFF. The CDR3 DNA reads as TGTGCCATCAACACAAGGAACACTGAAGCTTTCTTT.

This clonotype was seen a handful of times. This sequence joins TRBV12-3 or TRBV12-4 and TRBJ1-3, with D uncertain. The CDR3 is made up of 13 amino acids. The CDR3 region has the DNA TGTGCTCTTGGGAAACCCTCTGGAAACACCATATATTTT. Translated, it gives CALGKPSGNTIYF.

The V call is TRBV29-1, the J call TRBJ2-2; the match to TRBD2 covers 8 bases. The CDR3 runs to 13 residues. The V and J ends lost 7 bases and 7 bases, in that order; junction bases with no gene match: 8. Germline CDR1 is SQVTM and CDR2 is ANQGSEA. CDR3 bases: TGCAGCGCCCGGGGGGGTGTCTTCGGGGAGCTGTTTTTT. It specifies CSARGGVFGELFF.